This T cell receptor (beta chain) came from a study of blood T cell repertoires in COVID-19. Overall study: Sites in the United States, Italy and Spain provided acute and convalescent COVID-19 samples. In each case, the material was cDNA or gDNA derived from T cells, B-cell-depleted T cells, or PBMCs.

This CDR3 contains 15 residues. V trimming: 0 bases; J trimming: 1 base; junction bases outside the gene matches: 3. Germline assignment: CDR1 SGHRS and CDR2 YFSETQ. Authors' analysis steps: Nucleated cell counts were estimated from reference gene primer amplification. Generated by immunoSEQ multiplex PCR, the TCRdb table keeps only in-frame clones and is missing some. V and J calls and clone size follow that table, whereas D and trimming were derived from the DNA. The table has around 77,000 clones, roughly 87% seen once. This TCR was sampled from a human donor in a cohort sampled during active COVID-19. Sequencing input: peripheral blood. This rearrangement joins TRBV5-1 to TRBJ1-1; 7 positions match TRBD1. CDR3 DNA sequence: TGCGCCAGCAGCTTGGAAGGGGGCGGGAACACTGAAGCTTTCTTT. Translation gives CASSLEGGGNTEAFF.